This T cell receptor beta chain was identified during a study of T cells in localized non-small cell lung cancer. In germline, CDR1 is SGHDT, CDR2 YYEEEE. V was shortened by 3 bases and J by 0 bases, with 7 bases between the two germline ends. This CDR3 spans 13 amino acids. TCRdb's table, derived via immunoSEQ multiplex PCR, lists solely in-frame clones and lacks some. This table holds 20,000 to 25,000 clones, 90% found once. The chain uses TRBV5-6 and TRBJ2-7; D is uncertain. The TCR was taken from a woman aged 35-75 years with stage I lung adenocarcinoma. The sample here was peripheral blood, taken before any cancer treatment. The CDR3 region is CASSWGFSYEQYF. Written as DNA, the CDR3 is TGTGCCAGCAGCTGGGGTTTCTCCTACGAGCAGTACTTC. The full variable domain, completed using reference TRBV5-6 and TRBJ2-7, is DAGVTQSPTHLIKTRGQQVTLRCSPKSGHDTVSWYQQALGQGPQFIFQYYEEEERQRGNFPDRFSGHQFPNYSSELNVNALLLGDSALYLCASSWGFSYEQYFGPGTRLTVT.